This paragraph covers one T cell receptor (beta chain) sequence. Its antigen is not yet known. No base qualities exist here, and no much larger clone lies one base off it. In total, approximately 610 healthy bone marrow donors made up the cohort. All cohort members were sampled while nominally healthy, although unrecorded immune exposures were likely present. The donor was CMV seronegative and belonged to the group of more than 300 seronegative cohort members. A peripheral blood sample was collected from each donor, and TCR beta sequencing was performed on peripheral blood mononuclear cells. Genomic DNA extraction from the blood cell samples was performed with the Qiagen DNeasy Blood Extraction Kit. The germline V and J ends show losses of 1 base and 9 bases respectively, and no gene match explains 3 bases of the junction. Measured from the cysteine to the phenylalanine, the CDR3 is 12 residues long. Solely the CDR3 DNA is kept, with 36 bases framed from the first base. The germline V gene specifies LGHNT as CDR1 and FRNRAP as CDR2.

The sample comes from a study of cytomegalovirus exposure and HLA in healthy donors (dated by TCRdb to the late 2010s). For context, the study as a whole: In an earlier analysis of under 600 of the donors, 276 Gb of sequence data and some 100 million unique TCR beta sequences from approximately 180 million T cells were reported. An early release covering roughly 600 HLA-typed donors comprised about 290 gigabases of sequencing data and roughly 85 million unique TCR sequences. Among the roughly 400 genotyped donors, under 90% belonged to the genetic ancestry cluster associated with self-reported Caucasian donors. The aim of the study was to test whether cataloging public T cell receptors could identify signatures of past pathogen exposure. Using immunosequencing, the study profiled T cell repertoires from fewer than 700 subjects and related those repertoires to cytomegalovirus serostatus. A separate validation cohort of roughly 130 different subjects was used in addition to the roughly 670-subject first cohort. To predict cytomegalovirus infection status, the study brought together high-throughput TCR immunosequencing, statistical association of individual TCRs with disease status, and machine learning. To study patterns of TCR occurrence, a later analysis re-analyzed previously published TCR beta repertoires from 700 or so donors and added high-resolution HLA genotyping. In the later analysis, no new phenotypic data were used to find candidate immune exposures; instead, reliance was placed on TCR beta sequences and their occurrence across donors. An earlier analysis of several hundred of the donors applied high-throughput TCR beta sequencing to assess whether each TCR beta V gene segment acted as functional or pseudogenic. Alongside the repertoire data, information on donor age, sex, ethnicity and CMV serostatus was compiled. Genome-wide SNP genotypes for about three fifths of the roughly 700 donors were used in a later genetic analysis, which treated that subset as a discovery cohort. All discovery cohort repertoires had been generated using a single sequencing platform. Both class I and class II loci were covered by HLA typing, at four-digit resolution. The number of donors typed differed by locus, with 629-630 for A, B, C, DRB1 and DQB1, about 500 for DQA1, some 570 for DPA1, and 472 for DPB1. A few DR-DQ haplotypes were handled as single units for association and clustering because linkage in the cohort was strong. Across approximately 420 genotyped donors of the cohort, an average of roughly 230,000 unique TCR beta nucleotide sequences per donor were sequenced, and roughly 18% of those sequences were non-productive. Overall study outcomes, separate from this receptor: Roughly uniform sequencing depth across donors was assumed in presence/absence analyses, although this assumption may not hold. The authors suggested that the approach could potentially be generalized to other disease states and immunological phenotypes. Because HLA typing was missing for some donors at each locus, association tests included only the typed subset. The only immune exposure information available for the cohort was CMV serostatus. A later genetic analysis reported fewer N-insertions in productive TCRs among donors in an Asian-associated ancestry cluster than the roughly 690-donor mean. Only TCR beta chains were sequenced in this cohort, and the absence of alpha or paired-chain data limited detectable features. When HLA alleles, especially DR and DQ, strongly co-occurred, TCR associations were difficult to assign to individual alleles. At a false discovery rate of 0.05, a later analysis linked 16,951 TCR beta sequences to specific HLA alleles. The study listed approximately 150 TCR beta chains as associated with cytomegalovirus. Broadly in line with IMGT annotations, most TCR beta V segments showed up in productive rearrangements about 90% or about 30% of the time in an earlier analysis of 587 of the donors. A later analysis found that TCR association rates varied across HLA loci, with DRB1 alleles showing the most associated TCRs and HLA-C alleles the fewest. While some public TCRs were present in many individuals, most TCR sequences turned up only very rarely across donors. A few of the identified cytomegalovirus-associated TCR beta chains were confirmed in vitro to be specific for cytomegalovirus antigens. In a later analysis, most CMV-associated TCR beta chains were found to appear HLA-restricted, with HLA associations seemingly driven largely by CMV exposure. Several of the top co-occurrence clusters appeared to be linked to parvovirus B19, influenza, CMV and Epstein-Barr virus, according to a later analysis. Because counts were too low, more than 15 rarely observed V segments, including chromosome 9 orphons, were left out of the earlier analysis of roughly 600 of the donors. Some IMGT-functional V segments, including TRBV6-2 and TRBV6-3, could not be distinguished by the 87-base-pair reads and were therefore excluded. The classifier was reported to diagnose cytomegalovirus status with high specificity and sensitivity in both the original and validation cohorts. A later genetic analysis associated a missense DCLRE1C variant with V-gene and J-gene trimming of TCR beta chains, and an independent cohort replicated the association. A further reported finding was that TCR beta sequences accurately predicted the HLA-A and HLA-B alleles for most subjects in the first cohort. The sequencing pipeline was judged likely to have produced a cluster of highly shared sequence variants as a technical artifact. Linkage disequilibrium might explain the correlated functional status among segregating V segments, but an unknown experimental factor could not be excluded. In a later analysis, HLA-associated TCR beta chains showed more clonal expansion and lower generation probabilities than non-associated chains that were equally common.

Library generation was performed with the immunoSEQ multiplex PCR assay. For the multiplex PCR, a mixture combining 60 forward primers for TCR Vbeta segments and 13 reverse primers for TCR Jbeta segments was used. Amplification of the CDR3 region of rearranged TCR beta genes was performed with a multiplex PCR assay on genomic DNA. Amplified TCR beta libraries were sequenced as 87-base-pair reads on the Illumina HiSeq System. In the paper's pipeline: A later analysis tallied around 80 million unique TCR beta chains across the 700 or so repertoires, and some 12 million of those chains were shared by two or more donors. Raw reads were error-corrected and collapsed into unique sequences with a nearest-neighbor algorithm that merged closely related sequences to remove PCR and sequencing errors. CDR3 sequences were aligned to IMGT reference sequences to assign V, D and J gene segments. Each retained sequence needed at least a six-nucleotide match to both a V gene segment and a J gene segment. A rearrangement was called productive if the CDR3 had no stop codons and remained in frame with V and J, and every other rearrangement was called non-productive. Following IMGT convention, CDR3 was defined as the stretch from the second conserved V-encoded cysteine to the conserved J-encoded phenylalanine. Sequences without an unambiguous match to a single V gene segment were excluded from the earlier analysis of 500 to 700 of the donors. An earlier analysis of several hundred of the donors classified V segments as functional when productive rearrangements were above 56.7% and as segregating when the standard deviation between donors was above 5%. A statistical classification framework was built to diagnose cytomegalovirus status from the catalog of TCR beta chain sequences. V and J gene assignment, in a later analysis, came from comparing TCR nucleotide sequences with IMGT/GENE-DB human TR gene sequences. In a later analysis, CDR3 sequences and most-parsimonious VDJ recombination scenarios were assigned using the TCRdist pipeline. In a later analysis, each TCR beta chain was defined by its CDR3 amino acid sequence together with its V-gene family, and reads lacking a unique V-gene family were excluded. As a way to deal with suspected cross-contamination and a sequencing artifact, a later analysis dropped more than 500 nucleotide sequences that were highly shared and had low generation probability. In a later analysis, a clonal expansion index for each public chain was calculated from normalized within-repertoire ranks of inferred template counts. In a later analysis, generation probabilities were computed with a VDJ recombination model fitted to out-of-frame rearrangements, and the resulting probabilities were checked against IGoR. Hypergeometric tests were used in a later analysis to score TCR-TCR, TCR-HLA and TCR-CMV co-occurrence, with a repertoire-size bias correction applied to the TCR pairs. In a later analysis, false discovery rates were estimated by permuting HLA or CMV assignments 20 times. A later analysis grouped co-occurring TCRs with DBSCAN, adding TCRdist sequence similarity when clustering within HLA-allele-positive subsets. For co-occurrence clustering, repertoires with fewer than 30,000 or more than 120,000 public chains were excluded, along with five or six repertoires with anomalous nucleotide sharing. This immuneACCESS table, as held by TCRdb, lists in-frame sequences with V and J called but not all clones. Of the missing ones, under half trace to an unresolved V gene in checked studies; the others have no known cause. The V and J calls and clone size were taken over from that table, and D and trimming were inferred from the DNA. The sample records about 82,000 clones, around 77% of which are singletons. Jointly, the top ten make up approximately 3.2% of the sample.

This receptor chain uses TRBV12-5 and TRBJ2-7, with 7 central nucleotides matching TRBD2. Sequencing was done on a sample of PBMCs. This sequence was found in a man in his forties or fifties in good health and CMV-seronegative. The CDR3 region reads CASGLDGGMQYF. DNA sequence: TGTGCTAGTGGTTTGGACGGGGGGATGCAGTACTTC.